These 5 T cell receptor beta chains originate from one sample sequenced in a study of T-cell reconstitution after alpha-beta-depleted transplantation in children. Researchers prepared the TCRbeta library using unique molecular identifiers, the study reports. TCRdb redid the calling of the PCR reads with MiXCR, one entry per CDR3 protein. There are 250,000 to 400,000 distinct CDR3 sequences in the sample; roughly 25% occur only once, and 11% lies in the top ten. Sample: PBMCs, mostly from graft donor cells, taken 180 days after TCRalphabeta/CD19-depleted stem cell transplant. These receptors were taken from a male patient younger than 18 who had a stem cell transplant for acute lymphoblastic leukemia, so the T cells may come from the graft donor.

V is TRBV5-6 and J is TRBJ2-3; a possible D gene is TRBD2 (6 bases). The CDR3 totals 17 residues. Trimming stripped 0 bases from V and 1 base from J, with 15 bases between. Germline-derived CDR1 and CDR2 are SGHDT and YYEEEE. CDR3 coding DNA: TGTGCCAGCAGCTTGGCCGACTCCGGGAGTGGCACAGATACGCAGTATTTT. Translating it yields CASSLADSGSGTDTQYF.

The sample holds a few counts of this clonotype. This rearrangement joins TRBV20-1 to TRBJ1-5, with 8 bases aligning to TRBD1. The CDR3 is 13 residues long. V trimming: 6 bases; J trimming: 5 bases; junction bases outside the gene matches: 6. Germline CDR1 DFQATT, CDR2 SNEGSKA (reference sequence). The CDR3 nucleotides read TGCAGTGCGCGACAGGGGAGGGATCAGCCCCAGCATTTT. It specifies CSARQGRDQPQHF.

This clonotype appeared a few times. The chain combines TRBV29-1 with TRBJ2-5; perhaps TRBD1 as D (5 bases). CDR1 is SQVTM, CDR2 ANQGSEA, per germline. The CDR3 consists of 13 residues. V was shortened by 1 base and J by 5 bases, with 11 bases between the two germline ends. The CDR3 nucleotides read TGCAGCGTTGAAGGTGGGGCTCGGGAGACCCAGTACTTC. It codes for CSVEGGARETQYF.

This clonotype was observed a handful of times. J is TRBJ2-5 and V is TRBV27; possible D gene TRBD2, 6 bases. Trimming removed 2 bases from V and 7 bases from J, with 14 bases in between. Germline CDR1 MNHEY, CDR2 SMNVEV (reference sequence). The CDR3 length is 14 residues. The CDR3, as DNA: TGTGCCAGCAGTTTAGGCGGGGCTTCAGGGACCCAGTACTTC. Amino acids: CASSLGGASGTQYF.

This clonotype was counted only a few times. The rearrangement links TRBV5-1 to TRBJ2-7; D might be TRBD1 (5 bases). The V and J ends lost 4 bases and 0 bases respectively, with 23 bases between them. The CDR3 covers 18 residues. In germline, CDR1 is SGHRS, CDR2 YFSETQ. The CDR3 loop reads CASSLIPRTRAYSYEQYF. CDR3 coding DNA: TGCGCCAGCAGCCTTATTCCGCGGACCAGGGCCTACTCCTACGAGCAGTACTTC.